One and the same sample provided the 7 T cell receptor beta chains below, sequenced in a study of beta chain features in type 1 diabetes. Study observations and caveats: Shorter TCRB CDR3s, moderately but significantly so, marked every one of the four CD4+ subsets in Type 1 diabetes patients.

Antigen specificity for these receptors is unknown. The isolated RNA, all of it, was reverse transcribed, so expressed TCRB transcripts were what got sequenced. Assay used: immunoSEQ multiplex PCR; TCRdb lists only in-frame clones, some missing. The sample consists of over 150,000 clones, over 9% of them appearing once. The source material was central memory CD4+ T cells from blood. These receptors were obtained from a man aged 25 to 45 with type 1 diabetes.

CDR3 bases: TGTGCCAGCAGCCGAAACGGGGGAAACCAAGAGACCCAGTACTTC. This codes for CASSRNGGNQETQYF. This chain links TRBV7-2 with TRBJ2-5, with a possible D match to TRBD2 (6 bases). The CDR3 extends over 15 amino acids. V shed 5 bases and J shed 0 bases, with 13 bases lying between them. Germline V CDR1 and CDR2: SGHTA, FQGNSA.

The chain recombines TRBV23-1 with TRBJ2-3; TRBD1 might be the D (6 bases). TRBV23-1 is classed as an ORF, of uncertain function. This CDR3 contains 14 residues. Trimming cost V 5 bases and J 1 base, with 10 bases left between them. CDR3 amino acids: CASSTGSGTDTQYF. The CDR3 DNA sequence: TGCGCCAGCAGTACAGGGTCGGGCACAGATACGCAGTATTTT.

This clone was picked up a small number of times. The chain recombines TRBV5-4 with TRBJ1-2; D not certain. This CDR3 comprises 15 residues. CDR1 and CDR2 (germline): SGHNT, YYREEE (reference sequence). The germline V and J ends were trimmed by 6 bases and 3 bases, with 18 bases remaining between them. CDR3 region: CASTQRASFDYGYTF. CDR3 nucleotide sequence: TGTGCCAGCACCCAGAGGGCATCCTTTGACTATGGCTACACCTTC.

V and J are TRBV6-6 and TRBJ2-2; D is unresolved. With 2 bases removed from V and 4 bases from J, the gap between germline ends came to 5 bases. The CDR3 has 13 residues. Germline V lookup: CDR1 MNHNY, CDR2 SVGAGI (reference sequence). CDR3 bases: TGTGCCAGCAGTTACGCAGGCACCGGGGAGCTGTTTTTT. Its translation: CASSYAGTGELFF.

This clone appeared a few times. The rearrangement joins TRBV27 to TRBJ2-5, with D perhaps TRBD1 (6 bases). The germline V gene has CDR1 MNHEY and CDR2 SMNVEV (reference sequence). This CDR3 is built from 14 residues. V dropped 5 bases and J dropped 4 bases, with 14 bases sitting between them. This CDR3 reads CASSLTGSGETQYF. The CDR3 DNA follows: TGTGCCAGCAGTCTTACAGGGTCGGGAGAGACCCAGTACTTC.

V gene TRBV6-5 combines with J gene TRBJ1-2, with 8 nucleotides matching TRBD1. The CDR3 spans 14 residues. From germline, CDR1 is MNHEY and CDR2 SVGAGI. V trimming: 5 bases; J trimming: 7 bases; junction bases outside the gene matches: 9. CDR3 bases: TGTGCCAGCAGTGGTTACCGACAGGGGATTGGCTACACCTTC. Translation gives CASSGYRQGIGYTF.

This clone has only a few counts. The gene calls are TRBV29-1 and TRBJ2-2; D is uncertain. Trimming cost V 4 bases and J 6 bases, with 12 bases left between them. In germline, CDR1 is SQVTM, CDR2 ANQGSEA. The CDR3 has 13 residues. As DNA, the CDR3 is TGCAGCGTTGCTATACTTGAGGCCGGGGAGCTGTTTTTT. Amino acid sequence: CSVAILEAGELFF.